The 17 T cell receptor beta chains listed next were all sequenced from one sample in a study of blood T cell repertoires in COVID-19. TCRdb's copy holds only in-frame clones and misses some; the assay was immunoSEQ multiplex PCR. The data hold roughly 320,000 clones, with 90% observed a single time. Sequenced sample: PBMCs or T cells enriched from blood (not recorded which). The receptors stem from a woman under 40 who had been exposed to COVID-19.

V gene TRBV7-6 combines with J gene TRBJ2-7; D remains unclear. The CDR3 covers 13 residues. Trimming took 0 bases from V and 2 from J, leaving 5 bases between them. In germline, CDR1 is SGHVS, CDR2 FNYEAQ. The CDR3 sequence: CASSLAGTYEQYF. DNA of the CDR3: TGTGCCAGCAGCTTAGCCGGTACCTACGAGCAGTACTTC.

The chain uses TRBV14 and TRBJ2-7; 7 bases fit TRBD1. V lost 4 bases and J lost 1; bases outside the gene matches: 13. The CDR3 is made up of 17 amino acids. Germline V gives CDR1 SGHDN, CDR2 FVKESK. The CDR3 DNA reads as TGTGCCAGCAGCCCGAGACTGGGACAGATTAAATCCTACGAGCAGTACTTC. Protein sequence: CASSPRLGQIKSYEQYF. Complete variable domain (other parts from reference TRBV14 and TRBJ2-7): EAGVTQFPSHSVIEKGQTVTLRCDPISGHDNLYWYRRVMGKEIKFLLHFVKESKQDESGMPNNRFLAERTGGTYSTLKVQPAELEDSGVYFCASSPRLGQIKSYEQYFGPGTRLTVT.

The chain links TRBV2 to TRBJ2-2; 7 bases agree with TRBD1. Germline V gene data show CDR1 as SNHLY and CDR2 as FYNNEI. The CDR3 spans 14 residues. V trimming: 6 bases; J trimming: 6 bases; junction bases outside the gene matches: 7. The CDR3 coding sequence is TGTGCCAGCAGACCCGACAGGGCAGCCGGGGAGCTGTTTTTT. It yields the protein CASRPDRAAGELFF.

V is TRBV19 and J is TRBJ1-2; 7 bases map to TRBD1. The germline V gene has CDR1 LNHDA and CDR2 SQIVND (reference sequence). The V and J ends lost 11 bases and 4 bases, in that order; junction bases with no gene match: 7. CDR3 size: 12 residues. CDR3 sequence (DNA): TGTGCCGGGGGGACAGCCTTCTATGGCTACACCTTC. Residues: CAGGTAFYGYTF.

The chain recombines TRBV7-8 with TRBJ1-5; 9 nucleotides match TRBD1. The V gene end was trimmed by 2 bases and the J gene end by 6 bases; junction bases not matched to a gene: 8. CDR1 and CDR2 (germline): SGHVS, FQNEAQ. The CDR3 has 16 residues. Here the CDR3 reads CASSLLEQGAGQPQHF. The CDR3 DNA sequence: TGTGCCAGCAGCTTACTTGAACAGGGGGCGGGTCAGCCCCAGCATTTT.

This sequence joins TRBV7-2 and TRBJ1-5; D may be TRBD1 (6 bases). Germline loops: CDR1 SGHTA, CDR2 FQGNSA. With 5 bases removed from V and 7 bases from J, the gap between germline ends came to 15 bases. This CDR3 comprises 14 residues. The CDR3 DNA follows: TGTGCCAGCAGCCCGAGGGCAGGGGAGCAGCCCCAGCATTTT. The encoded protein is CASSPRAGEQPQHF.

The CDR3 here is CASANRPGGKANYGYTF. DNA for the CDR3: TGTGCTAGTGCCAACCGACCGGGGGGCAAGGCTAACTATGGCTACACCTTC. The rearrangement uses TRBV12-5 and TRBJ1-2; possibly TRBD1 for D (6 bases). Germline CDR1 is LGHNT and CDR2 is FRNRAP. Trimming left V 7 bases short and J 0 bases short, with 21 bases between. The CDR3 covers 17 residues.

CDR3: CASGRGNEQFF. CDR3 DNA: TGTGCTAGTGGGCGGGGAAATGAGCAGTTCTTC. The rearrangement links TRBV12-5 to TRBJ2-1; possible D gene TRBD2, 6 bases. Trimming took off 6 bases at V and 7 bases at J, with 7 bases between the two ends. The germline V gene has CDR1 LGHNT and CDR2 FRNRAP. The CDR3 is made up of 11 amino acids.

The V and J genes are TRBV18 and TRBJ1-2, with TRBD1 as a possible D gene (5 bases). V was pared by 0 bases and J by 4 bases, with 12 bases between. The germline V gene encodes CDR1 KGHSH and CDR2 LQKENI. The length of the CDR3 is 15 residues. CDR3 loop: CASSPPGGGTYGYTF. CDR3 bases: TGTGCCAGCTCACCACCCGGGGGGGGAACCTATGGCTACACCTTC.

This clone was recorded only once. The chain carries TRBV7-9 and TRBJ2-1; 7 bases align to TRBD1. This CDR3 region has 13 residues. CDR1 and CDR2 from the germline V gene are SEHNR and FQNEAQ (reference sequence). The V gene end was trimmed by 8 bases and the J gene end by 11 bases; junction bases not matched to a gene: 12. CDR3 residues: CASDSGGEKKQFF. The CDR3 nucleotides are TGTGCCAGCGACTCAGGGGGAGAGAAAAAGCAGTTCTTC.

V and J are TRBV5-4 and TRBJ1-1; D not resolved. The CDR3 extends over 12 amino acids. Deletions cut 4 bases from V and 1 base from J, with 5 bases between. The V gene's germline CDR1 is SGHNT and CDR2 YYREEE (reference sequence). The CDR3 sequence: CASSGRNTEAFF. The CDR3 DNA reads as TGTGCCAGCAGCGGGAGGAACACTGAAGCTTTCTTT.

CDR3 DNA: TGTGCCAGCTCACCGATTCTGGCAGGGGGTGACACTTTTAATTCACCCCTCCACTTT. Amino acids: CASSPILAGGDTFNSPLHF. V usage is TRBV18 and J usage is TRBJ1-6; 7 bases match TRBD1. The CDR3 length is 19 residues. V shed 3 bases and J 6 bases; nucleotides not matched to a gene: 17. Germline CDR1 is KGHSH and CDR2 is LQKENI.

The chain carries TRBV24-1 and TRBJ2-2; 12 bases agree with TRBD1. The germline V gene has CDR1 KGHDR and CDR2 SFDVKD. The junction had 4 bases not matched to a gene; V was cut back by 6 bases and J by 6 bases. The length of the CDR3 is 15 residues. For the CDR3, the DNA is TGTGCCACCAGTATCGGGACAGGGGGCTCCGGGGAGCTGTTTTTT. It translates to CATSIGTGGSGELFF.

V is TRBV27 and J is TRBJ1-6; D uncertain. Trimming removed 2 bases at V and 0 bases at J, with 5 bases between. The CDR3 loop spans 15 amino acids. The germline V gene encodes CDR1 MNHEY and CDR2 SMNVEV (reference sequence). This CDR3 reads CASSLRDSYNSPLHF. In nucleotides, the CDR3 is TGTGCCAGCAGTTTAAGAGACTCCTATAATTCACCCCTCCACTTT.

In this sample, this clone turned up many times. The V gene is TRBV6-2 or TRBV6-3, the J gene TRBJ1-4; 10 bases agree with TRBD1. The J segment lost 7 bases and the V segment lost 5 bases, leaving 10 bases of the junction unmatched. The CDR3 is made up of 16 amino acids. CDR1 and CDR2 from the germline V gene are MNHEY and SVGEGT. DNA of the CDR3: TGTGCCAGCAGTCAAATCCTGACAGGGGGCTGTGAAAAACTGTTTTTT. This sequence encodes CASSQILTGGCEKLFF.

With respect to this clone: This CDR3 is also generated by other DNA sequences in the sample. The J gene is TRBJ1-5, the V gene TRBV19; D is unclear. This CDR3 has 13 residues. From germline, CDR1 is LNHDA and CDR2 SQIVND (reference sequence). V was pared by 4 bases and J by 4 bases, with 8 bases between. DNA for the CDR3: TGTGCCAGTAGTACAGGAGGGAATCAGCCCCAGCATTTT. It encodes CASSTGGNQPQHF.

This rearrangement joins TRBV2 to TRBJ1-1, with TRBD1 matching over 8 bases. The CDR3 consists of 12 residues. CDR1 SNHLY and CDR2 FYNNEI come from the germline V gene. Trimming removed 8 bases from V and 8 bases from J; junction bases left unmatched: 7. The CDR3 here is CASLDRGPEAFF. CDR3 sequence (DNA): TGTGCCAGCCTAGACAGGGGACCAGAAGCTTTCTTT.